This TCR beta chain is drawn from a study of Graves' ophthalmopathy and Graves' hyperthyroidism. Study conclusions and caveats: The majority of expanded thyroid clonotypes above 0.001 frequency also occurred in blood.

As the template, RNA transcripts were used to amplify TCR beta CDR3 regions. HTBI primers were employed in first-round RT-PCR, then a second-round multiplex PCR followed. TCRdb independently ran MiXCR on the multiplex PCR reads; one entry per CDR3 protein. The table has under 350,000 distinct CDR3 sequences, roughly a sixth seen once. CDR3 length: 15 residues. Germline loops: CDR1 MDHEN, CDR2 SYDVKM. The junction had 8 bases not matched to a gene; V was cut back by 4 bases and J by 2 bases. Ophthalmopathy cases showed moderate-to-severe activity, scoring CAS ≥3 and NOSPECS ≥4, with duration under 3 months. From fresh peripheral blood, around 10 ml in volume, the PBMCs were obtained. In this sample, this clonotype turned up once. Antigen: not known.

Material for sequencing was peripheral blood. This chain joins TRBV28 and TRBJ2-7, with TRBD1 matching 7 bases. This clonotype originated in an adult man with Graves' ophthalmopathy. CDR3 amino acids: CASSSTTGSPYEQYF. The CDR3 region has the DNA TGTGCCAGCAGTTCGACGACAGGGTCCCCCTACGAGCAGTACTTC.